This is a list of T cell receptor beta chains from one sample in a study of blood T cell repertoires in COVID-19. Method: immunoSEQ multiplex PCR; TCRdb's copy keeps in-frame clones and lacks some. The data show fewer than 200,000 clones, 80% to 90% seen once. Input material: PBMCs or T cells enriched from blood (not recorded which). All receptors derive from a man aged 50 to 59 who had recovered from COVID-19. Both conserved end residues are part of each CDR3. D genes are given only for firm matches. Clone size is not always given. Where it is, it says once, few, many or a class for expanded clones.

CDR3,DNA,size,V,D,J
CAISESRGAATEAFF,TGTGCCATCAGTGAGTCTCGGGGGGCGGCGACTGAAGCTTTCTTT,-,TRBV10-3,-,TRBJ1-1
CASSVGKRGDIQETQYF,TGTGCCAGCAGCGTAGGGAAGCGGGGGGACATTCAAGAGACCCAGTACTTC,-,TRBV9,TRBD2,TRBJ2-5
CASSARWGDPSYEQYF,TGTGCCAGCAGCGCGAGATGGGGGGACCCTTCCTACGAGCAGTACTTC,-,TRBV21-1,-,TRBJ2-7
CASSSIPLQGEQETQYF,TGTGCCAGCAGCTCGATCCCATTACAGGGGGAGCAAGAGACCCAGTACTTC,-,TRBV7-3,TRBD1,TRBJ2-5
CASSWTGGNTEAFF,TGTGCCAGCAGTTGGACAGGGGGAAACACTGAAGCTTTCTTT,-,TRBV5-6,TRBD1,TRBJ1-1
CAIGAGGDNSPLHF,TGTGCCATCGGGGCAGGGGGTGATAATTCACCCCTCCACTTT,-,TRBV10-3,TRBD1,TRBJ1-6
CSVNPTGGRTEAFF,TGCAGCGTTAACCCGACGGGGGGCCGAACTGAAGCTTTCTTT,-,TRBV29-1,-,TRBJ1-1
CAWIQNRYTEAFF,TGTGCCTGGATTCAAAACAGATACACTGAAGCTTTCTTT,-,TRBV30,-,TRBJ1-1
CASSFTGTSNEQFF,TGTGCCAGCAGTTTCACCGGGACTAGCAATGAGCAGTTCTTC,-,TRBV27,TRBD2,TRBJ2-1
CASSFVRGWNYGYTF,TGTGCCAGCAGTTTTGTACGGGGGTGGAACTATGGCTACACCTTC,many,TRBV28,-,TRBJ1-2
CASSPQGVRTEAFF,TGTGCCAGCAGCCCACAGGGGGTTAGAACTGAAGCTTTCTTT,-,TRBV7-3,TRBD1,TRBJ1-1
CASSLGPNEKLFF,TGTGCCAGCAGCTTGGGGCCAAATGAAAAACTGTTTTTT,-,TRBV7-6,-,TRBJ1-4
CASSRGRDLRETQYF,TGTGCCAGTAGTAGGGGTCGGGACTTAAGAGAGACCCAGTACTTC,-,TRBV19,-,TRBJ2-5
CASSRDRGKFYNEQFF,TGTGCCAGCAGCAGAGACAGGGGGAAGTTCTACAATGAGCAGTTCTTC,-,TRBV5-6,TRBD1,TRBJ2-1
CASSLLASSYNEQFF,TGTGCCAGCAGCTTATTAGCGAGCTCCTACAATGAGCAGTTCTTC,few,TRBV7-8,-,TRBJ2-1
CAWSGDRAEAFF,TGTGCCTGGAGCGGGGACAGGGCTGAAGCTTTCTTT,-,TRBV30,TRBD1,TRBJ1-1
CASSIPGQGPTGELFF,TGCGCCAGCAGTATTCCGGGACAGGGCCCCACCGGGGAGCTGTTTTTT,once,TRBV5-1,TRBD1,TRBJ2-2
CASSEAGTRVEQFF,TGTGCCAGCAGTGAGGCCGGGACTAGAGTTGAGCAGTTCTTC,-,TRBV6-4,TRBD2,TRBJ2-1
CAISPSGGPQETQYF,TGTGCCATCAGCCCTAGCGGGGGGCCTCAAGAGACCCAGTACTTC,-,TRBV10-3,TRBD2,TRBJ2-5
CASSSPGQGIYEQYF,TGTGCCAGCAGTTCCCCAGGACAGGGCATCTACGAGCAGTACTTC,-,TRBV27,TRBD1,TRBJ2-7
CASSFLGGGRDYGYTF,TGTGCCAGCAGTTTTTTGGGGGGGGGAAGAGACTATGGCTACACCTTC,-,TRBV27,-,TRBJ1-2
CASSLDLGSPLHF,TGTGCCAGCAGTTTAGACTTAGGTTCACCCCTCCACTTT,-,TRBV28,-,TRBJ1-6
CASSPGTEGEQYF,TGTGCCAGCTCTCCCGGGACTGAGGGCGAGCAGTACTTC,-,TRBV18,-,TRBJ2-7
CASGGGLGGDYGYTF,TGTGCCAGCGGGGGTGGTCTAGGGGGCGACTATGGCTACACCTTC,-,TRBV6-5,TRBD1,TRBJ1-2
CASSSDRASSEKLFF,TGTGCCAGCAGCTCCGACAGGGCTTCGAGTGAAAAACTGTTTTTT,-,TRBV7-9,TRBD1,TRBJ1-4
CASSPTGLQETQYF,TGTGCCAGCAGCCCAACGGGACTGCAAGAGACCCAGTACTTC,-,TRBV5-5,-,TRBJ2-5
CASSFTGVNYGYTF,TGTGCCAGCAGTTTCACAGGGGTTAACTATGGCTACACCTTC,-,TRBV27,TRBD1,TRBJ1-2
CASSAGQAGDYGYTF,TGCGCCAGCAGCGCTGGACAGGCCGGGGACTATGGCTACACCTTC,-,TRBV5-1,TRBD1,TRBJ1-2
CASRAGTAYSNQPQHF,TGTGCCAGCAGGGCCGGGACAGCTTATAGCAATCAGCCCCAGCATTTT,once,TRBV28,TRBD1,TRBJ1-5
CASSSLAGGEKNIQYF,TGTGCCAGCAGTTCCCTAGCGGGGGGCGAAAAAAACATTCAGTACTTC,-,TRBV6-5,TRBD2,TRBJ2-4
CASSDLWLSGQADEQFF,TGTGCCAGCAGTGATCTGTGGCTTTCGGGACAGGCGGATGAGCAGTTCTTC,-,TRBV25-1,TRBD1,TRBJ2-1
CASKASGSDTQYF,TGCGCCAGCAAGGCTAGCGGGTCAGATACGCAGTATTTT,-,TRBV5-1,TRBD2,TRBJ2-3
CASGRDMNNEQFF,TGTGCTAGTGGCCGGGACATGAACAATGAGCAGTTCTTC,-,TRBV12-5,-,TRBJ2-1
CASSVGAGETQYF,TGTGCCAGCAGCGTGGGCGCTGGGGAGACCCAGTACTTC,-,TRBV7-2,-,TRBJ2-5
CASSQVDSSGNTIYF,TGCGCCAGCAGCCAAGTCGACAGCTCTGGAAACACCATATATTTT,-,TRBV4-1,-,TRBJ1-3
CASSMTVTSYEQYF,TGTGCCAGCAGCATGACAGTAACCTCCTACGAGCAGTACTTC,-,TRBV5-5,-,TRBJ2-7
CASSLESLNTGELFF,TGTGCCAGCAGCCTGGAGAGCCTAAACACCGGGGAGCTGTTTTTT,-,TRBV28,-,TRBJ2-2
CASSDPGRGNEKLFF,TGTGCCAGCAGTGACCCCGGCAGGGGGAATGAAAAACTGTTTTTT,once,TRBV25-1,TRBD1,TRBJ1-4
CASSQPGQGYGYTF,TGTGCCAGCAGCCAACCGGGACAAGGCTATGGCTACACCTTC,once,TRBV3-1/TRBV3-2,-,TRBJ1-2
CASSSGTGNNSPLHF,TGCGCCAGCAGTTCCGGGACAGGGAATAATTCACCCCTCCACTTT,-,TRBV5-1,TRBD1,TRBJ1-6
CASSKTNSYEQYF,TGTGCCAGCAGCAAGACAAACTCCTACGAGCAGTACTTC,-,TRBV3-1/TRBV3-2,-,TRBJ2-7
CASSTGGTQETQYF,TGCGCCAGCAGCACGGGTGGGACTCAAGAGACCCAGTACTTC,few,TRBV5-1,-,TRBJ2-5